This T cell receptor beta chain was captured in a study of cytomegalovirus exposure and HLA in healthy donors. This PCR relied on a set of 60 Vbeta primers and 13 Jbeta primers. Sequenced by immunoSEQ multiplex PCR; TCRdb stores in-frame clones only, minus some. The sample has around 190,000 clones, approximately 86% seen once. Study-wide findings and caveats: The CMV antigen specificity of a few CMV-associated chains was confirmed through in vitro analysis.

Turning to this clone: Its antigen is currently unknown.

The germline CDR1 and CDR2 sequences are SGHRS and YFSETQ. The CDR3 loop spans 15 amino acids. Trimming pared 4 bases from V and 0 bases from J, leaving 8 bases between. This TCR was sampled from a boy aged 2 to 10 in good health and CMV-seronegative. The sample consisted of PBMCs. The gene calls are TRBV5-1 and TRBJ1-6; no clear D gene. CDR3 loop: CASSPRSSYNSPLHF. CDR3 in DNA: TGCGCCAGCAGCCCGAGGAGCTCCTATAATTCACCCCTCCACTTT. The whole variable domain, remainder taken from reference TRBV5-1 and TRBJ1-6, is KAGVTQTPRYLIKTRGQQVTLSCSPISGHRSVSWYQQTPGQGLQFLFEYFSETQRNKGNFPGRFSGRQFSNSRSEMNVSTLELGDSALYLCASSPRSSYNSPLHFGNGTRLTVT.